The entry that follows covers one T cell receptor beta chain sequence. These data come from a study of control samples from healthy donors and cancer patients. TCRdb keeps only in-frame clones here, not all; method: immunoSEQ multiplex PCR. The table records under 95,000 clones, about nine tenths of them present only once. The sequenced sample was blood. This sequence originates from a woman aged 30 to 39 in good health.

The CDR3 here is CASSLASGGLGSSTDTQYF. The CDR3 bases are TGTGCCAGCAGCTTAGCGTCGGGGGGGCTGGGATCTAGCACAGATACGCAGTATTTT. This chain connects TRBV7-8 to TRBJ2-3; 8 bases match TRBD2. CDR1 and CDR2 (germline): SGHVS, FQNEAQ. V lost 0 bases, J lost 0 bases, and 11 bases stayed unmatched. This CDR3 contains 19 residues.